This TCR beta chain was recovered during a study of beta chain features in type 1 diabetes. About the study: Patients did not differ from healthy donors in age, gender or cell yield. Findings and limits, study-wide: Insertion counts at VDJ junctions were lower in type 1 diabetes patients, who also showed more deletions there.

The whole isolated RNA underwent reverse transcription, so sequencing captured expressed TCRB transcripts. Profiled with immunoSEQ multiplex PCR; TCRdb holds only in-frame clones, not every one. The data show 350,000 to 450,000 clones, more than 13% seen once. This clone was seen a few times. Its antigen is unknown. This same CDR3 is encoded by further DNA sequences in the sample. The sequencing sample was made of naive CD4+ T cells from blood. The receptor was isolated from a woman aged 18-30 years in good health.

The CDR3 reads CASSLASSYNEQFF. The CDR3, as DNA: TGTGCCAGCAGCTTAGCGAGCTCCTACAATGAGCAGTTCTTC. The chain couples TRBV7-9 to TRBJ2-1; D ambiguous. Trimming took 0 bases from V and 0 from J, leaving 3 bases between them. The CDR3 is 14 residues long. Germline V gene data show CDR1 as SEHNR and CDR2 as FQNEAQ (reference sequence).